This T cell receptor beta chain is drawn from a study of T cells in Graves' hyperthyroidism and ophthalmopathy. The TCR beta CDR3 regions underwent amplification using RNA transcripts as the source. Researchers ran a first-round RT-PCR on the TCR CDR3 using the HTBI primer set. Each CDR3 protein gets one entry after TCRdb re-called the multiplex PCR reads with MiXCR. The data hold 600,000 to 650,000 distinct CDR3 sequences, with 20% observed a single time. V shed 4 bases, J shed 3 bases, and the junction held 9 bases outside the gene matches. CDR1 is SGHNT, CDR2 YYREEE, per germline (reference sequence). The CDR3 has 17 residues. This clonotype was seen only a few times.

The sequenced material came from blood. The sequence was collected from a man aged 30-40 years with Graves' ophthalmopathy. This rearrangement joins TRBV5-4 to TRBJ2-7; 14 positions agree with TRBD2. The chain's CDR3 is CASSRGLAGGALYEQYF. CDR3 DNA sequence: TGTGCCAGCAGCCGCGGACTAGCGGGAGGAGCCCTCTACGAGCAGTACTTC.